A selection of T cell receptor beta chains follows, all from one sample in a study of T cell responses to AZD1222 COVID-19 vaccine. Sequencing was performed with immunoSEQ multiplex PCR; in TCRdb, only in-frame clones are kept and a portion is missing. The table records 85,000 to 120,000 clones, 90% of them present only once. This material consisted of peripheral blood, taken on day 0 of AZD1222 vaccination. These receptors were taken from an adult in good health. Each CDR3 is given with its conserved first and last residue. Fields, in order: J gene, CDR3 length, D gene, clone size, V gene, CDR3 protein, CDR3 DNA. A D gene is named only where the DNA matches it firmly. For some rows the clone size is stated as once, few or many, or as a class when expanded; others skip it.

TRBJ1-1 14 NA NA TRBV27 CASSFRWRDTEAFF TGTGCCAGCAGTTTTAGGTGGAGGGACACTGAAGCTTTCTTT
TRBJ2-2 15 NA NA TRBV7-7 CASSLDRSNTGELFF TGTGCCAGCAGCTTAGACAGGTCGAACACCGGGGAGCTGTTTTTT
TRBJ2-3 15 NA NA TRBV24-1 CATSATGRGTDTQYF TGTGCCACCAGTGCTACCGGCAGAGGCACAGATACGCAGTATTTT
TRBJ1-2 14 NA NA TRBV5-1 CASSFGGANYGYTF TGCGCCAGCAGCTTCGGAGGGGCTAACTATGGCTACACCTTC
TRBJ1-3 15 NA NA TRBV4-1 CASSQDPGSGNTIYF TGCGCCAGCAGCCAAGATCCCGGGTCTGGAAACACCATATATTTT
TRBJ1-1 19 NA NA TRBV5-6 CASSFTNAGHSGARTEAFF TGTGCCAGCAGCTTCACGAACGCAGGCCACTCGGGGGCGCGGACTGAAGCTTTCTTT
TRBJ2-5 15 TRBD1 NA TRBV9 CASSVDQGASETQYF TGTGCCAGCAGCGTAGACCAGGGGGCGAGCGAGACCCAGTACTTC
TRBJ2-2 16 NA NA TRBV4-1 CASSQVAGLGTGELFF TGCGCCAGCAGCCAAGTGGCAGGATTGGGAACCGGGGAGCTGTTTTTT
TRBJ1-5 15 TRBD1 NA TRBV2 CASTLDRVSNQPQHF TGTGCCAGCACCCTGGACAGGGTAAGCAATCAGCCCCAGCATTTT
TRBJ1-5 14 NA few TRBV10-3 CAISEQVGNQPQHF TGTGCCATCAGTGAGCAGGTGGGAAATCAGCCCCAGCATTTT
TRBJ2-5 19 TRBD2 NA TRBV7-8 CASSLSSWTSGYTQETQYF TGTGCCAGCAGCTTAAGCTCGTGGACTAGCGGGTATACCCAAGAGACCCAGTACTTC
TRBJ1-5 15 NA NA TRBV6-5 CASTYPVGTNQPQHF TGTGCCAGCACCTACCCTGTGGGGACTAATCAGCCCCAGCATTTT
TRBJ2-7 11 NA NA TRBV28 CASSRLYEQYF TGTGCCAGCAGTCGTCTGTACGAGCAGTACTTC
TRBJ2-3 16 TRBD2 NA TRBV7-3 CASSLGSSGIGDTQYF TGTGCCAGCAGCTTAGGGTCGAGCGGGATTGGAGATACGCAGTATTTT
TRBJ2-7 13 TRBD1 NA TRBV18 CASSQGVTYEQYF TGTGCCAGCTCCCAGGGGGTCACCTACGAGCAGTACTTC
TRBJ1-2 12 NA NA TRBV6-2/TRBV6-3 CASSLDSPGYTF TGTGCCAGCAGTCTGGACAGTCCGGGCTACACCTTC
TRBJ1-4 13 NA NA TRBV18 CASSPEGREKLFF TGTGCCAGCTCACCGGAGGGTCGGGAAAAACTGTTTTTT
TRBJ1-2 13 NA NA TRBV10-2 CASCEQALYGYTF TGCGCCAGTTGCGAACAGGCCCTATATGGCTACACCTTC